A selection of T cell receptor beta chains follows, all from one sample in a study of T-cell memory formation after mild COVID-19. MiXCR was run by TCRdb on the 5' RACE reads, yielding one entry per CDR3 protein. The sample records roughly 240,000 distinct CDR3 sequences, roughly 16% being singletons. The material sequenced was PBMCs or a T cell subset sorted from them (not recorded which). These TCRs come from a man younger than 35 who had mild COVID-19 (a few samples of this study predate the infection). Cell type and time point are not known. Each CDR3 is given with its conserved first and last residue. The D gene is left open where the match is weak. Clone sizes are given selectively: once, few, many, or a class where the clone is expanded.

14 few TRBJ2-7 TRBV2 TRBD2 TGTGCCAGCAATGTAGGGACTACCGACGATCGCCAGTACTTC CASNVGTTDDRQYF
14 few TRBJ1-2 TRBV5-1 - TGCGCCAGCAGCGTTACCGACGGGAACTATGGCTACACCTTC CASSVTDGNYGYTF
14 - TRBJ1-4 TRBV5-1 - TGCGCCAGCAGCTCAACCGGGACGGCTGAAAAACTGTTTTTT CASSSTGTAEKLFF
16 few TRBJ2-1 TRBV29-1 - TGCAGCGTTGAAAGGCCCGGGGCGAGCTCCTACAATGAGCAGTTCTTC CSVERPGASSYNEQFF
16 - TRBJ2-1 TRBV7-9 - TGTGCCAGCAGCTTAGTGAGGCTAGCGCATTACAATGAGCAGTTCTTC CASSLVRLAHYNEQFF
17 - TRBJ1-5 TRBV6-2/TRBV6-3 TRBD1 TGTGCCAGCAGTTACGTCAGGGGGCAGTTATTCGGTCAGCCCCAGCATTTT CASSYVRGQLFGQPQHF
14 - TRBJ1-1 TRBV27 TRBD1 TGTGCCAGCAGTTACAGGGGAATGAACACTGAAGCTTTCTTT CASSYRGMNTEAFF
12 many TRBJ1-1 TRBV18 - TGTGCCAGCTCACCACGAGGGCCTGAAGCTTTCTTT CASSPRGPEAFF
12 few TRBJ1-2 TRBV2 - TGTGCCAGCAGTGAAGGGACACACGGCTACACCTTC CASSEGTHGYTF
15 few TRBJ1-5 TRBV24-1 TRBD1 TGTGCCACCAGTGACTGGGGACAGGGAGATCAGCCCCAGCATTTT CATSDWGQGDQPQHF
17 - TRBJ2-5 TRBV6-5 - TGTGCCAGCAGTTACCGAATCGGTGGGGGGAGGATAGAGACCCAGTACTTC CASSYRIGGGRIETQYF
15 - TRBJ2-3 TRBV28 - TGTGCCAGCAGTCCCCCGACAGCTAGCACAGATACGCAGTATTTT CASSPPTASTDTQYF
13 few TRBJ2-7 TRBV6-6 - TGTGCCAGCAGTTACGTGGACGAGTACGAGCAGTACTTC CASSYVDEYEQYF
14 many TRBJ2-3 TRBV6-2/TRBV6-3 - TGTGCCAGCAGTGATTTTTTAGCGACAGATACGCAGTATTTT CASSDFLATDTQYF
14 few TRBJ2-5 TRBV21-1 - TGTGCCAGCCCGCCGGGGGGGAACCAAGAGACCCAGTACTTC CASPPGGNQETQYF
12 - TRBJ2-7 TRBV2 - TGTGCCAGCAGTGGCACTAGCTTCGAGCAGTACTTC CASSGTSFEQYF
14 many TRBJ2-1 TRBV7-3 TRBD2 TGTGCCAGCAGCTTAGGGCGGGGGGGCTATGAGCAGTTCTTC CASSLGRGGYEQFF
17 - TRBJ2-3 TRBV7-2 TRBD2 TGTGCCAGCAGCTTTCTTAGCGGGGGGGCGATCACAGATACGCAGTATTTT CASSFLSGGAITDTQYF
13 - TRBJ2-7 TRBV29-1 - TGCAGCGCCTCGGACGGGAACTCCTACGAGCAGTACTTC CSASDGNSYEQYF
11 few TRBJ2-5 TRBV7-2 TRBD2 TGTGCCAGCAGGGGAGGGCAGACCCAGTACTTC CASRGGQTQYF
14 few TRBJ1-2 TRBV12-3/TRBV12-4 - TGTGCCAGCAGCAAGACAGAGATGAACTATGGCTACACCTTC CASSKTEMNYGYTF
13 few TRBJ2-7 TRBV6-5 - TGTGCCAGCAGTTACCGGGATAGCCACGAGCAGTACTTC CASSYRDSHEQYF
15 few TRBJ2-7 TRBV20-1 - TGCAGTGCTAGAGATCGGCGACAACGCATCTACGAGCAGTACTTC CSARDRRQRIYEQYF
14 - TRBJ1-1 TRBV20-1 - TGCAGTGCTAACAGAGGTGATTTGAACACTGAAGCTTTCTTT CSANRGDLNTEAFF
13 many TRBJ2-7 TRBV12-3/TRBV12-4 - TGTGCCAGCAGGATAGACCCGGCCTACGAGCAGTACTTC CASRIDPAYEQYF
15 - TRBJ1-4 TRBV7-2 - TGTGCCAGCAGCTTCGTCGCAGGGACTAATGAAAAACTGTTTTTT CASSFVAGTNEKLFF